These T cell receptor beta chains were read from a single sample in a study of a mutant IDH1 vaccine in newly diagnosed glioma. Their specific antigens are unknown. Clones were sequenced by immunoSEQ multiplex PCR, and TCRdb holds only the in-frame ones, with some missing. The sample lists 56,000 or so clones, about 80% occurring once. The source was PBMCs, collected from a glioma patient whose treatment included an IDH1 peptide vaccine. Source of these receptors: a woman aged 40 to 55 with glioma. Some clones in this sample may be carry-over from other donors' samples. Both conserved end residues are part of each CDR3. Fields, in order: J gene, clone size, V gene, CDR3 protein. Not every row has a clone size; where given, it reads once, few, many or a size class.

TRBJ1-2 NA TRBV29-1 CSVVTGGYGYTF
TRBJ2-7 NA TRBV4-3 CASSQWAAVDSYEQYF
TRBJ1-2 NA TRBV4-1 CASSTEDSPNYGYTF
TRBJ1-5 NA TRBV19 CASTAGTWYSNQPQHF
TRBJ2-7 NA TRBV11-2 CASSPRPGFSDEQYF
TRBJ1-2 NA TRBV5-1 CASSKGQAYGYTF
TRBJ2-3 NA TRBV7-3 CASSSQTGRKTDTQYF
TRBJ2-7 NA TRBV30 CAWSVIREQYF
TRBJ2-7 NA TRBV11-2 CASSLVRQSPYEQYF
TRBJ2-2 NA TRBV6-5 CASSLDRPLNTGELFF
TRBJ1-2 few TRBV7-9 CASSLGSGNYGYTF
TRBJ2-5 NA TRBV29-1 CSVEGAGTSETQYF
TRBJ2-3 NA TRBV19 CASSTQRGGTDTQYF
TRBJ1-4 NA TRBV9 CASSARTGFEKLVF
TRBJ1-2 NA TRBV2 CASSEDRSNYGYTF
TRBJ1-1 NA TRBV5-1 CASSPDGSEGTEAFF
TRBJ2-7 NA TRBV7-8 CASSYDGQLDYEQYF
TRBJ1-2 NA TRBV5-6 CASSALDRFYGYTF
TRBJ1-2 NA TRBV5-1 CASSDDGAVYGYTF
TRBJ2-7 NA TRBV4-3 CASSISRGPTYEQYF
TRBJ1-1 NA TRBV5-1 CASSSNPGTAAFF
TRBJ2-3 NA TRBV29-1 CSVARDVTDTQYF
TRBJ2-2 NA TRBV13 CASSLGRVAGGTGELFF